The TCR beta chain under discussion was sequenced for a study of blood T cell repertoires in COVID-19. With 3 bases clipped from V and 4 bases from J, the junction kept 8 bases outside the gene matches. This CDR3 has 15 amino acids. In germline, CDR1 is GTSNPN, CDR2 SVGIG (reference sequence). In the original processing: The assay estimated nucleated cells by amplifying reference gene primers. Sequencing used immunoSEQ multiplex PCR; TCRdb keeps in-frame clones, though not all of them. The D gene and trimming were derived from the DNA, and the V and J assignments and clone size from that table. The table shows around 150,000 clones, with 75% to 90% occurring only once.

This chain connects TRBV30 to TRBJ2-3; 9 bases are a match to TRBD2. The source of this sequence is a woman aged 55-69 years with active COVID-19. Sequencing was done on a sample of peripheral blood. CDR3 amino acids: CAWRTLAGRADTQYF. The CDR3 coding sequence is TGTGCCTGGAGGACCCTAGCGGGGAGAGCAGATACGCAGTATTTT. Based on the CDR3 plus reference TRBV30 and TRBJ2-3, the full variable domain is SQTIHQWPATLVQPVGSPLSLECTVEGTSNPNLYWYRQAAGRGLQLLFYSVGIGQISSEVPQNLSASRPQDRQFILSSKKLLLSDSGFYLCAWRTLAGRADTQYFGPGTRLTVL.